The TCR beta chain under discussion was sequenced for a study of cytomegalovirus exposure and HLA in healthy donors. Findings and limits, study-wide: An analysis was carried out later, and it reportedly showed fewer N-insertions in an Asian-associated ancestry cluster than the approximately 610-donor mean. The authors enumerated under 200 TCR beta chains as linked to cytomegalovirus.

Trimming took 0 bases from V and 4 from J; bases not matched to a gene: 6. Germline V lookup: CDR1 SGHRS, CDR2 YFSETQ. The CDR3 totals 15 residues. Concerning this clone: Its antigen remains unknown.

A multiplex PCR was run with 60 Vbeta primers and 13 Jbeta primers. Generated by immunoSEQ multiplex PCR, the TCRdb table keeps only in-frame clones and is missing some. The table shows around 170,000 clones, with about four fifths occurring only once. What was sequenced was PBMCs. The sequence derives from a man in his forties in good health and CMV-seronegative. V gene TRBV5-1 combines with J gene TRBJ1-2, with 7 bases identical to TRBD1. The CDR3 loop is CASSLEIGGGYGYTF. The DNA of the CDR3 is TGCGCCAGCAGCTTGGAAATAGGGGGCGGCTATGGCTACACCTTC.